This T cell receptor beta chain emerged from a study of cytomegalovirus exposure and HLA in healthy donors. The PCR was carried out with 60 Vbeta primers and 13 Jbeta primers. Measured with immunoSEQ multiplex PCR; TCRdb has only the in-frame clones, and not every one. Counted here are about 150,000 clones, approximately 85% occurring once; the ten biggest clones make up roughly 0.53%. This clone has only one observation. CDR3 length: 13 amino acids. Deletions cut 5 bases from V and 7 bases from J, with 14 bases between. Per germline, CDR1 SEHNR and CDR2 FQNEAQ (reference sequence). Sequenced: PBMCs. This TCR was sampled from a woman aged 40 to 50 in good health and CMV-seronegative. J is TRBJ1-1 and V is TRBV7-9; a possible D gene is TRBD1 (5 bases). CDR3: CASSIRDSVEAFF. The CDR3 region has the DNA TGTGCCAGCAGCATACGCGACAGCGTTGAAGCTTTCTTT.